Following are 22 T cell receptor beta chains from one sample sequenced in a study of glioma-infiltrating T cells after dendritic cell vaccination (dated by TCRdb to about 2016). What this sample's time point label stands for: after dendritic cell vaccination, including at tumor progression/relapse. Receptor libraries were prepared by the immunoSEQ multiplex PCR assay. TCRdb stores this immuneACCESS table with in-frame sequences only. Part of the clones is absent; in the studies checked, under half of the shortfall reflects unresolved V genes, and no reason is known for the rest. This sample holds 100,000 or so clones; 90% were observed only once. Roughly 2.8% of the sample lies in the top ten. Sequenced here: blood, sampled after dendritic cell vaccination. Receptors were obtained from a human donor with glioblastoma.

About this clone: One end of the junction is discordant with germline, which a read error may explain. Other DNA sequences in this specimen translate into the identical CDR3. The rearrangement joins TRBV4-1 to TRBJ1-6; 7 positions agree with TRBD1. The CDR3 covers 18 residues. Germline CDR1 and CDR2: MGHRA and YSYEKL. The CDR3 region is CASSPRGQQLSYNSPLHF. The CDR3 DNA sequence: TGCGCCAGCAGCCCCAGGGGACAGCAACTCTCCTATAATTCCCCCCTCCACTTT.

In its sample, this clone was seen a few times. The rearrangement joins TRBV19 to TRBJ2-5; 8 bases are a match to TRBD1. Germline lookup yields CDR1 LNHDA and CDR2 SQIVND (reference sequence). The CDR3 is 14 amino acids. V was pared by 3 bases and J by 6 bases, with 6 bases of the junction left unmatched. The DNA for the CDR3 is TGTGCCAGTAGTATGGACAGGGTTCAGAAGACCCAGTACTTC. Protein product: CASSMDRVQKTQYF.

A note on this clone: This may stem from a read error, because a much larger clone lies one nucleotide away. Other DNA sequences in this sample translate to the same CDR3. The V and J genes are TRBV11-2 and TRBJ2-7; 7 bases line up with TRBD2. CDR1 and CDR2 (germline): SGHAT, FQNNGV. The CDR3 loop spans 12 amino acids. J lost 7 bases, V lost 5 bases, and 5 bases had no gene match. As DNA, the CDR3 is TGTGCCAGCAGCCCTCCAGCGGGGGAGCAGTACTTC. As protein: CASSPPAGEQYF.

The chain is built from TRBV6-1 and TRBJ2-7, with a weak D call TRBD2 (6 bases). The CDR3 runs to 14 residues. CDR1 and CDR2 from the germline V gene are MNHNS and SASEGT. Trimming left V 2 bases short and J 0 bases short, with 8 bases between. CDR3 nucleotides: TGTGCCAGCAGTGAATCGGGGGTCTCCTACGAGCAGTACTTC. Protein product: CASSESGVSYEQYF.

This chain joins TRBV11-2 and TRBJ1-1, with no clear D. The germline V and J ends were trimmed by 0 bases and 7 bases, with 6 bases remaining between them. Germline CDR1 and CDR2: SGHAT and FQNNGV. This CDR3 has 12 amino acids. CDR3 sequence (DNA): TGTGCCAGCAGCTTAGAGTTCAATGAAGCTTTCTTT. This gives the protein CASSLEFNEAFF.

The CDR3 here is CASSEGQNLREQYF. The CDR3 nucleotides are TGTGCCAGCAGTGAAGGACAAAACCTACGAGAGCAGTACTTC. The rearrangement links TRBV2 to TRBJ2-7; D is unclear. V was shortened by 1 base and J by 7 bases, with 14 bases between the two germline ends. Looked up from germline, CDR1 is SNHLY and CDR2 is FYNNEI. The CDR3 extends over 14 amino acids.

The chain uses TRBV6-5 and TRBJ2-3; 7 bases are a match to TRBD1. The CDR3 loop spans 15 amino acids. V shed 4 bases and J 3 bases; nucleotides not matched to a gene: 7. The germline CDR1 and CDR2 sequences are MNHEY and SVGAGI. The CDR3 loop reads CASSFRQGRTDTQYF. For the CDR3, the DNA is TGTGCCAGCAGTTTCAGACAGGGTCGAACAGATACGCAGTATTTT.

This rearrangement joins TRBV18 to TRBJ1-5; TRBD1 matches at 9 bases. This CDR3 is 15 amino acids long. From germline, CDR1 is KGHSH and CDR2 LQKENI. Unmatched junction bases numbered 6, after V lost 3 bases and J lost 6 bases. The chain's CDR3 is CASSPSGTGTQPQHF. DNA of the CDR3: TGTGCCAGCTCACCGTCCGGGACAGGGACTCAGCCCCAGCATTTT. Variable domain in full (rest from reference TRBV18 and TRBJ1-5): NAGVMQNPRHLVRRRGQEARLRCSPMKGHSHVYWYRQLPEEGLKFMVYLQKENIIDESGMPKERFSAEFPKEGPSILRIQQVVRGDSAAYFCASSPSGTGTQPQHFGDGTRLSIL.

This clone was detected once. The chain links TRBV18 to TRBJ2-5, with TRBD1 matching 7 bases. This CDR3 region has 16 residues. The germline V gene encodes CDR1 KGHSH and CDR2 LQKENI. Losses at the gene ends were 5 bases for V and 1 base for J; bases not matched to a gene: 10. CDR3 sequence (DNA): TGTGCCAGCTCAAGGGGAAATCCAGGGGGCCAAGAGACCCAGTACTTC. Its protein product is CASSRGNPGGQETQYF. Using reference TRBV18 and TRBJ2-5 for the parts outside the CDR3, the full variable domain is NAGVMQNPRHLVRRRGQEARLRCSPMKGHSHVYWYRQLPEEGLKFMVYLQKENIIDESGMPKERFSAEFPKEGPSILRIQQVVRGDSAAYFCASSRGNPGGQETQYFGPGTRLLVL.

The gene calls are TRBV27 and TRBJ2-7; tentatively, D is TRBD2 (6 bases). The length of the CDR3 is 14 residues. Trimming removed 2 bases at V and 4 bases at J, with 12 bases between. Germline CDR1 MNHEY, CDR2 SMNVEV (reference sequence). The CDR3 protein is CASSLAGGKYEQYF. Here the CDR3 DNA reads TGTGCCAGCAGTTTAGCTGGCGGGAAGTACGAGCAGTACTTC.

Worth noting for this clone: The same CDR3 also results from other DNA sequences found in this sample. The genes are TRBV27 and TRBJ1-2, with a possible D match to TRBD1 (5 bases). V lost 0 bases, J lost 5 bases, and 13 bases lay in between. The CDR3 sequence is 15 residues long. Germline CDR1 MNHEY, CDR2 SMNVEV (reference sequence). The CDR3 nucleotides read TGTGCCAGCAGTTTATCCTATCCGACAGTTTATGGCTACACCTTC. Translated: CASSLSYPTVYGYTF.

The J gene is TRBJ1-6, the V gene TRBV19; 10 bases line up with TRBD1. The CDR3 is 15 residues long. Per germline, CDR1 LNHDA and CDR2 SQIVND (reference sequence). V shed 5 bases, J shed 7 bases, and the junction held 5 bases outside the gene matches. CDR3 protein: CASSEWGQGNSPLHF. CDR3 in DNA: TGTGCCAGTAGTGAATGGGGACAGGGGAATTCACCCCTCCACTTT.

The rearrangement links TRBV18 to TRBJ2-1, with 13 nucleotides matching TRBD2. There are 18 residues in the CDR3. V shed 2 bases and J 1 base; nucleotides not matched to a gene: 5. In germline, CDR1 is KGHSH, CDR2 LQKENI. The CDR3 DNA reads TGTGCCAGCTCACCATTCCGGACTAGCGGGGGTTCCTACAATGAGCAGTTCTTC. Its translation: CASSPFRTSGGSYNEQFF.

V is TRBV5-1 and J is TRBJ2-7, with D possibly being TRBD1 (6 bases). Germline lookup yields CDR1 SGHRS and CDR2 YFSETQ. The CDR3 runs 14 residues. Trimming cost V 3 bases and J 4 bases, with 14 bases left between them. CDR3 loop: CASSSRGSGYEQYF. In DNA, the CDR3 is TGCGCCAGCAGCTCCAGGGGATCCGGATACGAGCAGTACTTC.

The V call is TRBV19, the J call TRBJ2-7; TRBD1 matches at 9 bases. This CDR3 region has 15 residues. The V and J ends lost 5 bases and 1 base, in that order; junction bases with no gene match: 6. Germline CDR1 and CDR2: LNHDA and SQIVND (reference sequence). The CDR3 DNA reads TGTGCCAGTAGTCCCTCGACAGGGGGGTCCTACGAGCAGTACTTC. As protein: CASSPSTGGSYEQYF.

V gene TRBV2 combines with J gene TRBJ2-5, with a weak D call TRBD2 (5 bases). Germline V gene data show CDR1 as SNHLY and CDR2 as FYNNEI. CDR3 size: 12 residues. V was shortened by 8 bases and J by 5 bases, with 12 bases between the two germline ends. This CDR3 is CASLPGVETQYF. Written as DNA, the CDR3 is TGTGCCAGCCTCCCCGGGGTGGAGACCCAGTACTTC.

This clone occurred once. Other DNA sequences of this sample code for an identical CDR3. V gene TRBV5-1 combines with J gene TRBJ2-1; 8 bases are a match to TRBD1. Losses at the gene ends were 0 bases for V and 2 bases for J; bases not matched to a gene: 1. The CDR3 is 15 residues long. Germline-derived CDR1 and CDR2 are SGHRS and YFSETQ. The CDR3: CASSLGTGTYNEQFF. As DNA, the CDR3 is TGCGCCAGCAGCTTGGGGACAGGGACCTACAATGAGCAGTTCTTC. The whole variable domain, filled in from reference TRBV5-1 and TRBJ2-1, reads KAGVTQTPRYLIKTRGQQVTLSCSPISGHRSVSWYQQTPGQGLQFLFEYFSETQRNKGNFPGRFSGRQFSNSRSEMNVSTLELGDSALYLCASSLGTGTYNEQFFGPGTRLTVL.

V usage is TRBV6-5 and J usage is TRBJ2-3, with TRBD2 matching over 7 bases. Germline assignment: CDR1 MNHEY and CDR2 SVGAGI. The CDR3 is made up of 13 amino acids. After removal of 7 bases from V and 3 bases from J, the junction contained 4 bases not matched to a gene. For the CDR3, the DNA is TGTGCCAGCAACGAGCGGGGTACAGATACGCAGTATTTT. This translates into CASNERGTDTQYF.

The chain couples TRBV9 to TRBJ2-1; TRBD2 agrees at 11 bases. CDR1 and CDR2 from the germline V gene are SGDLS and YYNGEE. This CDR3 is built from 15 residues. Trimming took 2 bases from V and 5 from J; bases not matched to a gene: 3. For the CDR3, the DNA is TGTGCCAGCAGCGTCACTAGCGGGGGACACAATGAGCAGTTCTTC. Its protein is CASSVTSGGHNEQFF. The entire variable domain, with the rest obtained from reference TRBV9 and TRBJ2-1, is as follows: DSGVTQTPKHLITATGQRVTLRCSPRSGDLSVYWYQQSLDQGLQFLIQYYNGEERAKGNILERFSAQQFPDLHSELNLSSLELGDSALYFCASSVTSGGHNEQFFGPGTRLTVL.

The table lists this clone with a few counts. This chain joins TRBV20-1 and TRBJ2-2; D is uncertain. V lost 6 bases, J lost 5 bases, and 7 bases lay in between. This CDR3 has 11 amino acids. Germline CDR1 DFQATT, CDR2 SNEGSKA (reference sequence). CDR3 region: CSAAETGELFF. As DNA, the CDR3 is TGCAGTGCCGCTGAGACCGGGGAGCTGTTTTTT.

The CDR3 sequence: CASSRYRGDSYEQYF. The CDR3 nucleotides are TGCGCCAGCAGCCGTTACAGGGGAGATAGCTACGAGCAGTACTTC. This sequence joins TRBV5-1 and TRBJ2-7; 7 bases map to TRBD1. The length of the CDR3 is 15 residues. Germline CDR1 is SGHRS and CDR2 is YFSETQ. The trim removed 4 bases at V and 3 bases at J, leaving 10 bases unmatched.

The chain couples TRBV27 to TRBJ1-1, with D maybe TRBD1 (5 bases). This CDR3 contains 15 residues. V was trimmed by 2 bases and J by 4 bases, leaving 14 bases between them. CDR1 is MNHEY and CDR2 is SMNVEV in the germline V gene (reference sequence). CDR3 DNA sequence: TGTGCCAGCAGTTTACAGGGCAGGGTATCCACTGAAGCTTTCTTT. Its protein is CASSLQGRVSTEAFF.